These 23 T cell receptor beta chains originate from one sample sequenced in a study of CD8 T cells in ankylosing spondylitis. From the 5' RACE reads, TCRdb called clonotypes with MiXCR, one entry per CDR3 protein. Here the sample spans around 23,000 distinct CDR3 sequences, roughly 17% being singletons. Sequencing used blood. Source of these receptors: a male donor with ankylosing spondylitis or in good health (not recorded which).

Many counts were recorded for this clonotype. The V gene is TRBV28, the J gene TRBJ2-1; 7 bases map to TRBD2. V shed 6 bases, J shed 3 bases, and the junction held 8 bases outside the gene matches. Germline V lookup: CDR1 MDHEN, CDR2 SYDVKM. The CDR3 has 15 residues. CDR3 loop: CASSLRTGGYNEQFF. The CDR3 DNA sequence: TGTGCCAGCAGCCTAAGGACGGGAGGCTACAATGAGCAGTTCTTC.

This clonotype was counted only a few times. This sequence joins TRBV4-3 and TRBJ2-3; TRBD1 aligns across 9 bases. Germline V CDR1 and CDR2: LGHNA, YSLEER. J lost 2 bases, V lost 0 bases, and 3 bases had no gene match. This CDR3 has 16 amino acids. The DNA for the CDR3 is TGCGCCAGCAGCCAAGAGGGACAGGGTCTCACAGATACGCAGTATTTT. As protein: CASSQEGQGLTDTQYF.

This clonotype was counted a few times. The genes are TRBV5-1 and TRBJ2-2; no reliable D call. The CDR3 has 15 residues. With 0 bases removed from V and 0 bases from J, the gap between germline ends came to 6 bases. Germline lookup yields CDR1 SGHRS and CDR2 YFSETQ. The CDR3 nucleotides read TGCGCCAGCAGCTTGGGACGCACGAACACCGGGGAGCTGTTTTTT. Translating gives CASSLGRTNTGELFF.

This clonotype was counted many times. CDR3 sequence reads: CASSPTDSTGELFF. Here the CDR3 DNA reads TGCGCCAGCAGCCCGACTGATTCCACCGGGGAGCTGTTTTTT. This chain connects TRBV5-1 to TRBJ2-2, with D hard to call. Germline V gene sequence: CDR1 SGHRS, CDR2 YFSETQ. V was clipped by 4 bases and J by 4 bases, with 11 bases between them. This CDR3 is 14 amino acids long.

This clonotype was counted a few times. Written as DNA, the CDR3 is TGTGCCAGCAGTTTCCAGAGCACAGATACGCAGTATTTT. This encodes CASSFQSTDTQYF. The chain has TRBV28 and TRBJ2-3, with D unclear. V lost 3 bases to trimming and J lost 0 bases, with 4 bases between them. CDR1 MDHEN and CDR2 SYDVKM come from the germline V gene. The CDR3 is 13 residues long.

This clonotype came up many times. The rearrangement joins TRBV4-1 to TRBJ2-1; 10 bases agree with TRBD2. Germline CDR1 reads MGHRA; CDR2 reads YSYEKL. V lost 4 bases and J lost 6; bases outside the gene matches: 6. This CDR3 is 15 amino acids long. The CDR3 DNA reads as TGCGCCAGCAGCCCCTTAGCGGGAGGCGGCAATGAGCAGTTCTTC. This translates into CASSPLAGGGNEQFF.

At least ten counts were recorded for this clonotype. This chain joins TRBV5-1 and TRBJ1-1, with D possibly matching TRBD1 (5 bases). Germline CDR1 and CDR2: SGHRS and YFSETQ. The ends were cut back, 4 bases at V and 6 bases at J, with 16 bases in the middle. CDR3 length: 14 amino acids. Here the CDR3 reads CASSDPQGRSEAFF. The DNA for the CDR3 is TGCGCCAGCAGCGATCCGCAGGGCCGATCTGAAGCTTTCTTT.

This clonotype came up a few times. The chain carries TRBV20-1 and TRBJ2-1; D is unclear. Trimming removed 5 bases from V and 9 bases from J, with 14 bases in between. The CDR3 has 12 residues. CDR1 and CDR2 (germline): DFQATT, SNEGSKA (reference sequence). The CDR3 DNA sequence: TGCAGTGCTGACGGGTTTTGGGGTGAGCAGTTCTTC. Translated, it gives CSADGFWGEQFF.

This clonotype was seen a handful of times. The chain joins TRBV27 to TRBJ2-3; 7 nucleotides agree with TRBD1. In germline, CDR1 is MNHEY, CDR2 SMNVEV (reference sequence). CDR3 length equals 15 residues. The trim removed 3 bases at V and 3 bases at J, leaving 6 bases unmatched. The CDR3 region is CASSFYRGRTDTQYF. The DNA for the CDR3 is TGTGCCAGCAGTTTTTACAGGGGCCGGACAGATACGCAGTATTTT.

This clonotype was picked up many times. This chain connects TRBV7-2 to TRBJ2-7, with TRBD2 identical over 12 bases. Germline CDR1 and CDR2: SGHTA and FQGNSA. The junction had 7 bases not matched to a gene; V was cut back by 5 bases and J by 2 bases. This CDR3 has 16 residues. The CDR3 DNA reads TGTGCCAGCAGCAGAAGACTAGCGGGAGCTACCTACGAGCAGTACTTC. Amino acids: CASSRRLAGATYEQYF.

The chain uses TRBV2 and TRBJ2-2, with a tentative D call TRBD1 (6 bases). The CDR3 loop spans 14 amino acids. CDR1 and CDR2 from the germline V gene are SNHLY and FYNNEI. V dropped 7 bases and J dropped 0 bases, with 9 bases sitting between them. In DNA, the CDR3 is TGTGCCAGCAAAGGGACATCGAACACCGGGGAGCTGTTTTTT. This codes for CASKGTSNTGELFF.

This chain joins TRBV4-1 and TRBJ1-1; 8 bases match TRBD1. Per germline, CDR1 MGHRA and CDR2 YSYEKL. The CDR3 spans 16 residues. Trimming at V came to 1 base and at J to 5 bases, leaving 9 bases not matched to a gene. CDR3 region: CASSQVAGGVQTEAFF. CDR3 bases: TGCGCCAGCAGCCAAGTGGCAGGGGGCGTCCAGACTGAAGCTTTCTTT.

The chain joins TRBV28 to TRBJ2-2, with D uncertain. Germline V gene data show CDR1 as MDHEN and CDR2 as SYDVKM. Trimming left V 4 bases short and J 5 bases short, with 2 bases between. The CDR3 loop spans 11 amino acids. The DNA of the CDR3 is TGTGCCAGCAGTTGGACCGGGGAGCTGTTTTTT. Its protein product is CASSWTGELFF.

The sample holds a few counts of this clonotype. The chain joins TRBV4-3 to TRBJ2-5; D gene unclear. This CDR3 has 14 amino acids. CDR1 LGHNA and CDR2 YSLEER come from the germline V gene. The ends were cut back, 4 bases at V and 0 bases at J, with 9 bases in the middle. CDR3 sequence reads: CASSRTMYQETQYF. The CDR3 DNA reads as TGCGCCAGCAGCCGAACAATGTACCAAGAGACCCAGTACTTC.

This clonotype was observed a few times. The gene calls are TRBV7-8 and TRBJ2-1, with 11 bases that match TRBD2. The CDR3 has 14 amino acids. With 3 bases clipped from V and 8 bases from J, the junction kept 3 bases outside the gene matches. Germline CDR1 SGHVS, CDR2 FQNEAQ. CDR3 sequence: CASSLTSGDDEQFF. The DNA for the CDR3 is TGTGCCAGCAGCTTGACTAGCGGGGATGATGAGCAGTTCTTC.

This clonotype was counted ten times or more. The V gene is TRBV28, the J gene TRBJ2-7; 10 bases are a match to TRBD2. This CDR3 is 13 amino acids long. CDR1 is MDHEN, CDR2 SYDVKM, per germline. J lost 6 bases, V lost 5 bases, and 4 bases had no gene match. The CDR3 spells CASSIAGGPEQYF. The CDR3 bases are TGTGCCAGCAGTATAGCGGGAGGCCCCGAGCAGTACTTC.

This sequence joins TRBV28 and TRBJ2-4; D unclear. Germline CDR1 MDHEN, CDR2 SYDVKM. The CDR3 has 16 amino acids. The ends were cut back, 6 bases at V and 11 bases at J, with 26 bases in the middle. In DNA, the CDR3 is TGTGCCAGCAGCCAGGCCCCGGGCACGAGGTCCAATTTTCAGTACTTC. Its translation: CASSQAPGTRSNFQYF.

In this sample, this clonotype turned up a few times. The rearrangement uses TRBV29-1 and TRBJ2-1; 12 nucleotides match TRBD2. The CDR3 length is 13 residues. Trimming took 6 bases from V and 8 from J; bases not matched to a gene: 5. Germline assignment: CDR1 SQVTM and CDR2 ANQGSEA. CDR3 bases: TGCAGCGTCCGGACTAGCGGGATTCATGAGCAGTTCTTC. It codes for CSVRTSGIHEQFF.

This clonotype was seen at least ten times. The CDR3 region is CASSEAAEAFF. The CDR3 coding sequence is TGTGCCAGCAGTGAAGCGGCTGAAGCTTTCTTT. This rearrangement joins TRBV6-1 to TRBJ1-1; D is unresolved. The germline V and J ends were trimmed by 0 bases and 6 bases, with 2 bases remaining between them. This CDR3 spans 11 amino acids. Germline CDR1 is MNHNS and CDR2 is SASEGT.

V usage is TRBV2 and J usage is TRBJ2-4; TRBD1 aligns across 8 bases. There are 15 residues in the CDR3. V shed 6 bases and J 6 bases; nucleotides not matched to a gene: 10. CDR1 and CDR2 from the germline V gene are SNHLY and FYNNEI. DNA of the CDR3: TGTGCCAGCAGGGTCGACAGGGGAAGGGGAAACATTCAGTACTTC. Translation gives CASRVDRGRGNIQYF.

Worth noting for this clonotype: This clone may be a read error of a much larger clone one base away. This rearrangement joins TRBV14 to TRBJ2-3; perhaps TRBD1 as D (6 bases). V lost 3 bases and J 0 bases, leaving 7 bases between the germline ends. The CDR3 consists of 14 residues. Germline V gene data show CDR1 as SGHDN and CDR2 as FVKESK. The CDR3: CASSQGASTDTQYF. The CDR3 DNA reads as TGTGCCAGCAGCCAGGGGGCCAGCACAGATACGCAGTATTTT.

This clonotype appeared many times. The V and J genes are TRBV7-2 and TRBJ2-3; TRBD1 aligns across 8 bases. Germline CDR1 is SGHTA and CDR2 is FQGNSA. The CDR3 is 15 amino acids. After removal of 5 bases from V and 10 bases from J, the junction contained 14 bases not matched to a gene. The CDR3 DNA reads as TGTGCCAGCAGCCCTGGACAGGGACATAGGCGGGCGCAGTATTTT. Protein: CASSPGQGHRRAQYF.

This clonotype was counted many times. V gene TRBV27 combines with J gene TRBJ2-3; D is possibly TRBD1 or TRBD2 (6 bases each). CDR1 and CDR2 (germline): MNHEY, SMNVEV (reference sequence). V was shortened by 6 bases and J by 1 base, with 14 bases between the two germline ends. The CDR3 length is 15 residues. CDR3 in amino acids: CASSSGGGRTDTQYF. The DNA of the CDR3 is TGTGCCAGCAGCTCGGGTGGGGGGCGCACAGATACGCAGTATTTT.